These 32 T cell receptor beta chains were sequenced from one sample in a study of T cell changes during pregnancy in multiple sclerosis. TCRdb keeps only in-frame clones here, not all; method: immunoSEQ multiplex PCR. The sample has 70,000 or so clones, just over 90% seen once. The sequencing used CD4+ T cells from peripheral blood mononuclear cells, collected before pregnancy. These receptors came from a female donor with multiple sclerosis, enrolled in a pregnancy study.

In nucleotides, the CDR3 is TGTGCCAGCAGAACAGGGGACAGGACCACAGATACGCAGTATTTT. The encoded protein is CASRTGDRTTDTQYF. The chain is built from TRBV5-8 and TRBJ2-3; 8 nucleotides agree with TRBD1. Per germline, CDR1 SGHTS and CDR2 YDEGEE. The V and J ends lost 5 bases and 2 bases, in that order; junction bases with no gene match: 7. The CDR3 loop spans 15 amino acids.

DNA for the CDR3: TGTGCCAGCAGTTTCCGACTATTGGGAGACTACGAGCAGTACTTC. It codes for CASSFRLLGDYEQYF. This sequence joins TRBV11-2 and TRBJ2-7; D might be TRBD2 (5 bases). This CDR3 contains 15 residues. Trimming stripped 6 bases from V and 3 bases from J, with 18 bases between. Germline lookup yields CDR1 SGHAT and CDR2 FQNNGV.

V and J are TRBV6-1 and TRBJ2-2; D is possibly TRBD1 (6 bases). Germline values: CDR1 MNHNS, CDR2 SASEGT. V shed 6 bases and J shed 1 base, with 9 bases lying between them. The CDR3 consists of 14 residues. The CDR3 loop reads CASSVTGNTGELFF. The CDR3 DNA follows: TGTGCCAGCAGCGTGACAGGGAACACCGGGGAGCTGTTTTTT.

The J gene is TRBJ2-7, the V gene TRBV6-6; 14 nucleotides line up with TRBD2. V shed 4 bases and J 6 bases; nucleotides not matched to a gene: 8. This CDR3 comprises 16 residues. Germline lookup yields CDR1 MNHNY and CDR2 SVGAGI (reference sequence). The CDR3 sequence: CASSWGTSGSIGEQYF. As DNA, the CDR3 is TGTGCCAGCAGTTGGGGGACTAGCGGGAGTATCGGCGAGCAGTACTTC.

The genes are TRBV6-5 and TRBJ1-2; TRBD1 agrees at 7 bases. From germline, CDR1 is MNHEY and CDR2 SVGAGI. The J segment lost 5 bases and the V segment lost 6 bases, leaving 9 bases of the junction unmatched. CDR3 length equals 14 residues. The CDR3 loop reads CASSLGGQPYGYTF. CDR3 coding DNA: TGTGCCAGCAGCCTAGGGGGACAGCCTTATGGCTACACCTTC.

The V call is TRBV30, the J call TRBJ1-2, with 10 bases lining up with TRBD1. Trimming took 5 bases from V and 1 from J; bases not matched to a gene: 10. This CDR3 region has 16 residues. Germline V gene data show CDR1 as GTSNPN and CDR2 as SVGIG (reference sequence). This chain's CDR3 is CAWSGRGTGVNYGYTF. The CDR3 nucleotides read TGTGCCTGGTCCGGAAGAGGGACAGGGGTTAACTATGGCTACACCTTC.

V is TRBV14 and J is TRBJ1-1; 9 bases line up with TRBD1. Germline CDR1 reads SGHDN; CDR2 reads FVKESK. The CDR3 sequence is 15 residues long. With V trimmed by 4 bases and J by 8 bases, 11 bases remained unmatched. CDR3 loop: CASSPLTGGTREAFF. The CDR3 DNA follows: TGTGCCAGCAGCCCTTTGACAGGGGGAACCCGAGAAGCTTTCTTT.

This clone appeared once. The chain links TRBV7-2 to TRBJ2-1; no definite D call. Trimming stripped 5 bases from V and 4 bases from J, with 12 bases between. CDR1 is SGHTA and CDR2 is FQGNSA in the germline V gene. The CDR3 consists of 14 residues. CDR3 nucleotide sequence: TGTGCCAGCAGCCCCCGCGTGAAGTACAATGAGCAGTTCTTC. It specifies CASSPRVKYNEQFF.

The V call is TRBV7-2, the J call TRBJ2-1; no firm D call. Germline lookup yields CDR1 SGHTA and CDR2 FQGNSA. Trimming left V 2 bases short and J 2 bases short, with 13 bases between. The CDR3 totals 16 residues. The CDR3 DNA follows: TGTGCCAGCAGCTTATGGAGCGAGGTGGCCTACAATGAGCAGTTCTTC. Translating it yields CASSLWSEVAYNEQFF.

As DNA, the CDR3 is TGCGCCAGCAGTGACGGGAAGGGGGGGAACTATGGCTACACCTTC. Residues: CASSDGKGGNYGYTF. The rearrangement joins TRBV5-1 to TRBJ1-2; possibly TRBD1 for D (6 bases). Germline V gives CDR1 SGHRS, CDR2 YFSETQ. This CDR3 is built from 15 residues. With 5 bases removed from V and 2 bases from J, the gap between germline ends came to 16 bases.

The chain is built from TRBV5-1 and TRBJ2-3; TRBD1 matches 7 bases. The V gene's germline CDR1 is SGHRS and CDR2 YFSETQ. CDR3 length equals 15 residues. V lost 6 bases to trimming and J lost 1 base; unmatched junction nucleotides: 8. The CDR3 reads CASTRPTGGTDTQYF. In DNA form, the CDR3 reads TGCGCCAGCACCCGACCTACAGGGGGCACAGATACGCAGTATTTT. Complete variable domain (other parts from reference TRBV5-1 and TRBJ2-3): KAGVTQTPRYLIKTRGQQVTLSCSPISGHRSVSWYQQTPGQGLQFLFEYFSETQRNKGNFPGRFSGRQFSNSRSEMNVSTLELGDSALYLCASTRPTGGTDTQYFGPGTRLTVL.

V usage is TRBV11-3 and J usage is TRBJ2-5, with 7 positions matching TRBD2. The germline V gene encodes CDR1 SGHNT and CDR2 YENEEA. CDR3 length: 16 amino acids. With 6 bases clipped from V and 5 bases from J, the junction kept 15 bases outside the gene matches. In DNA, the CDR3 is TGTGCCAGCAGTCAAAGCGTGGGGGGGGTGGGGGAGACCCAGTACTTC. It translates to CASSQSVGGVGETQYF. Filled out from reference TRBV11-3 and TRBJ2-5, the complete variable domain reads EAGVVQSPRYKIIEKKQPVAFWCNPISGHNTLYWYLQNLGQGPELLIRYENEEAVDDSQLPKDRFSAERLKGVDSTLKIQPAELGDSAVYLCASSQSVGGVGETQYFGPGTRLLVL.

The gene calls are TRBV15 and TRBJ2-1, with D tentatively TRBD1 (5 bases). Germline V gene data show CDR1 as LNHNV and CDR2 as YYDKDF (reference sequence). The CDR3 is 13 amino acids. V was trimmed by 5 bases and J by 4 bases, leaving 9 bases between them. CDR3 sequence: CATSRGQYNEQFF. In nucleotides, the CDR3 is TGTGCCACCAGCCGTGGACAATACAATGAGCAGTTCTTC.

The V call is TRBV5-1, the J call TRBJ2-5; D is possibly TRBD2 (6 bases). The CDR3 length is 14 residues. Per the germline V gene, CDR1 is SGHRS and CDR2 is YFSETQ. The V end lost 6 bases, the J end lost 3 bases, and 15 bases lay between the germline ends. CDR3 bases: TGCGCCAGCAAGTCCCTAGGCGGGGAAGAGACCCAGTACTTC. This codes for CASKSLGGEETQYF.

The rearrangement joins TRBV19 to TRBJ2-2; no clear D gene. Trimming took off 4 bases at V and 1 base at J, with 7 bases between the two ends. This CDR3 spans 14 amino acids. Germline loops: CDR1 LNHDA, CDR2 SQIVND (reference sequence). The CDR3 coding sequence is TGTGCCAGTAGTACCCAGGTGAACACCGGGGAGCTGTTTTTT. Protein sequence: CASSTQVNTGELFF.

V gene TRBV6-5 combines with J gene TRBJ2-3; D is perhaps TRBD1 (6 bases). This CDR3 contains 14 residues. The germline gives CDR1 MNHEY, CDR2 SVGAGI. Trimming removed 6 bases at V and 2 bases at J, with 12 bases between. The CDR3 DNA follows: TGTGCCAGCAGATACCGGGACACCACAGATACGCAGTATTTT. It translates to CASRYRDTTDTQYF.

This chain links TRBV19 with TRBJ1-3, with TRBD1 matching 9 bases. Trimming removed 5 bases from V and 8 bases from J; junction bases left unmatched: 7. The germline gives CDR1 LNHDA, CDR2 SQIVND (reference sequence). CDR3 length: 14 amino acids. CDR3 coding DNA: TGTGCCAGTAGTGCCGGGACAGGGAAAGACACCATATATTTT. This sequence encodes CASSAGTGKDTIYF. Variable domain in full (rest from reference TRBV19 and TRBJ1-3): DGGITQSPKYLFRKEGQNVTLSCEQNLNHDAMYWYRQDPGQGLRLIYYSQIVNDFQKGDIAEGYSVSREKKESFPLTVTSAQKNPTAFYLCASSAGTGKDTIYFGEGSWLTVV.

The chain employs TRBV2 and TRBJ1-5; D uncertain. CDR1 and CDR2 (germline): SNHLY, FYNNEI. Trimming removed 1 base at V and 6 bases at J, with 10 bases between. The CDR3 spans 14 residues. The DNA of the CDR3 is TGTGCCAGCAGTGAAGGCACGAGGGTTCAGCCCCAGCATTTT. It specifies CASSEGTRVQPQHF.

This chain connects TRBV19 to TRBJ2-1; TRBD2 might be the D (5 bases). V shed 4 bases and J shed 0 bases, with 13 bases lying between them. From germline, CDR1 is LNHDA and CDR2 SQIVND (reference sequence). The CDR3 is 16 residues long. The CDR3 region has the DNA TGTGCCAGTAGTAATCGGAGGCGCAGCTCCTACAATGAGCAGTTCTTC. Encoded protein: CASSNRRRSSYNEQFF. Looking up the rest from reference TRBV19 and TRBJ2-1 gives the full variable domain: DGGITQSPKYLFRKEGQNVTLSCEQNLNHDAMYWYRQDPGQGLRLIYYSQIVNDFQKGDIAEGYSVSREKKESFPLTVTSAQKNPTAFYLCASSNRRRSSYNEQFFGPGTRLTVL.

J is TRBJ1-2 and V is TRBV9; D is unresolved. The V gene lost 0 bases and the J gene lost 0 bases, with 9 bases spanning the gap. Germline-derived CDR1 and CDR2 are SGDLS and YYNGEE. This CDR3 is 15 amino acids long. CDR3 residues: CASSVGASANYGYTF. As DNA, the CDR3 is TGTGCCAGCAGCGTAGGCGCTTCCGCTAACTATGGCTACACCTTC.

The rearrangement uses TRBV18 and TRBJ2-2, with D maybe TRBD2 (5 bases). The CDR3 is made up of 15 amino acids. The ends were cut back, 0 bases at V and 3 bases at J, with 8 bases in the middle. Per the germline V gene, CDR1 is KGHSH and CDR2 is LQKENI. CDR3 nucleotides: TGTGCCAGCTCACCACCGACGCGGGACACCGGGGAGCTGTTTTTT. Amino acids: CASSPPTRDTGELFF.

The count of this clone is one. The chain links TRBV7-9 to TRBJ1-2; the match to TRBD1 covers 7 bases. Germline CDR1 SEHNR, CDR2 FQNEAQ (reference sequence). The V and J ends lost 5 bases and 4 bases, in that order; junction bases with no gene match: 7. This CDR3 has 14 residues. This CDR3 is CASSLQGGSYGYTF. DNA for the CDR3: TGTGCCAGCAGCCTCCAGGGGGGAAGCTATGGCTACACCTTC.

The genes are TRBV9 and TRBJ2-1, with D possibly being TRBD2 (6 bases). Trimming took off 0 bases at V and 12 bases at J, with 16 bases between the two ends. This CDR3 comprises 14 residues. Germline CDR1 and CDR2: SGDLS and YYNGEE. The CDR3 nucleotides read TGTGCCAGCAGCGTAGAGCCCGAGGGAGGCCCGCAGTTCTTC. It specifies CASSVEPEGGPQFF.

The rearrangement links TRBV7-2 to TRBJ1-1; perhaps TRBD1 as D (6 bases). CDR3 length: 15 amino acids. Germline V CDR1 and CDR2: SGHTA, FQGNSA. The V gene lost 5 bases and the J gene lost 0 bases, with 13 bases spanning the gap. The CDR3 DNA reads as TGTGCCAGCAGCCCTGGACAGCGCGTGAACACTGAAGCTTTCTTT. Translated: CASSPGQRVNTEAFF. Drawing the rest from reference TRBV7-2 and TRBJ1-1, the complete variable domain is GAGVSQSPSNKVTEKGKDVELRCDPISGHTALYWYRQSLGQGLEFLIYFQGNSAPDKSGLPSDRFSAERTGGSVSTLTIQRTQQEDSAVYLCASSPGQRVNTEAFFGQGTRLTVV.

The chain recombines TRBV5-6 with TRBJ1-1; D unclear. In germline, CDR1 is SGHDT, CDR2 YYEEEE. V was pared by 2 bases and J by 3 bases, with 14 bases between. This CDR3 region has 15 residues. CDR3: CASSFDTGFDTEAFF. The CDR3 bases are TGTGCCAGCAGCTTTGATACGGGGTTCGACACTGAAGCTTTCTTT.

The chain couples TRBV7-9 to TRBJ2-1, with 9 bases fitting TRBD2. CDR1 is SEHNR and CDR2 is FQNEAQ in the germline V gene (reference sequence). Losses at the gene ends were 5 bases for V and 4 bases for J; bases not matched to a gene: 3. The CDR3 runs to 14 residues. The CDR3 DNA reads as TGTGCCAGCAGCGCGGGGGGGACTTACAATGAGCAGTTCTTC. Translating gives CASSAGGTYNEQFF.

The chain has TRBV28 and TRBJ1-4, with TRBD1 as a possible D gene (5 bases). V dropped 1 base and J dropped 3 bases, with 15 bases sitting between them. Germline-derived CDR1 and CDR2 are MDHEN and SYDVKM. This CDR3 has 17 residues. CDR3 amino acids: CASSLLQGGRSNEKLFF. The CDR3 DNA is TGTGCCAGCAGTTTATTGCAGGGTGGGAGGTCTAATGAAAAACTGTTTTTT.

The gene calls are TRBV10-3 and TRBJ1-5; D may be TRBD1 (6 bases). The germline V gene encodes CDR1 ENHRY and CDR2 SYGVKD. Trimming removed 7 bases at V and 3 bases at J, with 10 bases between. There are 13 residues in the CDR3. The CDR3 sequence is CAITRDINQPQHF. The CDR3 coding sequence is TGTGCCATCACTCGGGACATCAATCAGCCCCAGCATTTT.

V usage is TRBV7-2 and J usage is TRBJ2-7; 11 bases fit TRBD2. This CDR3 has 14 amino acids. CDR1 is SGHTA, CDR2 FQGNSA, per germline. With V trimmed by 5 bases and J by 4 bases, 4 bases remained unmatched. The CDR3 sequence is CASSILAGVYEQYF. CDR3 DNA: TGTGCCAGCAGCATACTAGCGGGAGTTTACGAGCAGTACTTC.

This chain links TRBV2 with TRBJ2-5; 11 nucleotides align to TRBD2. This CDR3 has 13 amino acids. V was clipped by 7 bases and J by 4 bases; unmatched bases: 2. Looked up from germline, CDR1 is SNHLY and CDR2 is FYNNEI. CDR3 DNA: TGTGCCAGCAAACTAGCGGGGGTAGAGACCCAGTACTTC. As protein: CASKLAGVETQYF.

The chain has TRBV7-3 and TRBJ2-1; 10 bases map to TRBD1. CDR3 size: 14 residues. Germline V gene sequence: CDR1 SGHTA, CDR2 FQGTGA. V gave up 6 bases and J gave up 8 bases; unmatched junction bases: 7. In DNA, the CDR3 is TGTGCCAGCAGTAAAGACAGGGGGCAAGATGAGCAGTTCTTC. The encoded protein is CASSKDRGQDEQFF.

This clone is a singleton in its sample. The chain joins TRBV19 to TRBJ2-2; 10 bases fit TRBD1. Germline V CDR1 and CDR2: LNHDA, SQIVND (reference sequence). CDR3 size: 15 residues. With 7 bases clipped from V and 6 bases from J, the junction kept 8 bases outside the gene matches. CDR3 loop: CASILQGQGAGELFF. CDR3 nucleotides: TGTGCCAGTATCCTGCAAGGACAGGGGGCCGGGGAGCTGTTTTTT.